Listed below are T cell receptor beta chains from one sample, sequenced in a study of CXCR3-negative and CXCR3-positive naive CD8 T cells. TCRdb processed the 5' RACE reads again and assigns one entry to each CDR3 protein, with no DNA. This listing includes about 70,000 distinct CDR3 sequences. The sequencing sample was made of naive CXCR3+ CD8+ T cells from blood. The receptors come from a human donor in good health. Some clones in this sample may be carry-over from other donors' samples. CDR3s include the opening cysteine and the closing phenylalanine or tryptophan.

v_gene	j_gene	CDR3aa
TRBV7-3	TRBJ2-1	CASRGLADSVWFF
TRBV2	TRBJ2-2	CASSPRGTSGGPGELFF
TRBV7-6	TRBJ1-1	CASSSRQGARAEAFF
TRBV7-9	TRBJ2-7	CASSPRPGTKYSYEQYF
TRBV27	TRBJ2-7	CASSLGTSGTYEQYF
TRBV7-9	TRBJ1-5	CASSLDSQPQHF
TRBV28	TRBJ2-3	CASSQLMGSGETDQSTDTQYF
TRBV29-1	TRBJ2-1	CSVEVSGVYYEQFF
TRBV12-3/TRBV12-4	TRBJ2-3	CASSFWGFTDTQYF
TRBV7-8	TRBJ1-5	CASSPGSGSNQPQHF
TRBV7-7	TRBJ2-7	CASSLGDGPSYEKYF
TRBV14	TRBJ2-1	CASSQVRAAYNEQFF
TRBV6-5	TRBJ2-1	CASSYTRSGGAFNEQFF
TRBV29-1	TRBJ2-7	CSAKEDGSYEQYF
TRBV10-3	TRBJ2-3	CAISETRDEPDTQYF
TRBV29-1	TRBJ2-2	CSVEVSERTGELFF
TRBV6-5	TRBJ2-1	CASSLAGDYNEQFF
TRBV28	TRBJ2-5	CASSLPDRDYQETQYF
TRBV29-1	TRBJ2-7	CSVELGQASYEQYF
TRBV27	TRBJ2-7	CASSLSSVYEQYF
TRBV20-1	TRBJ2-7	CSARDPTGFDEQYF
TRBV6-5	TRBJ2-7	CASSRRTSGDYEQYF
TRBV29-1	TRBJ2-7	CSVEGSYEQYF
TRBV20-1	TRBJ2-7	CSAQEGGPYEQYF
TRBV28	TRBJ1-1	CASSITGTGVYHTEAFF
TRBV9	TRBJ2-1	CASSVEGSGGYNEQFF
TRBV12-3/TRBV12-4	TRBJ2-7	CASSFVLGSSGGPYEQYF
TRBV29-1	TRBJ2-7	CSVEDRGSYEQYF
TRBV6-5	TRBJ1-2	CASSYSQPGGYTF
TRBV15	TRBJ2-1	CATSRDFRDREVYEQFF
TRBV29-1	TRBJ2-1	CSAGTSGINEQLF
TRBV7-2	TRBJ2-7	CASTVPGAYEQYF
TRBV25-1	TRBJ2-7	CASSEVGWPYEQYF
TRBV12-3/TRBV12-4	TRBJ1-5	CASTDTSVGNQPQHF
TRBV6-2/TRBV6-3	TRBJ1-4	CASSYPNEKLFF
TRBV5-1	TRBJ2-3	CASSLVSGVPGDTQYF
TRBV7-8	TRBJ2-3	CASSLPTFGTDTQYF
TRBV6-2/TRBV6-3	TRBJ1-4	CASRQGTTTNEKLFF
TRBV7-6	TRBJ2-7	CASSSGQGFASEQYF